Reported below is one TCR beta chain. Its antigen is as yet unknown. This beta chain is an off-target read within a library intended for alpha chains, so its frequency means little. This record comes from a study of spatial heterogeneity in lung cancer. Study summary: Alpha-chain detections were consistently fewer than beta-chain detections among the sequences.

Findings and caveats of the study: Within tumors, counts of expanded alpha and beta TCRs tracked tumor mutation counts.

In germline, CDR1 is MNHEY, CDR2 SMNVEV (reference sequence). Germline trimming cut 3 bases from V and 3 bases from J; bases unmatched to any gene: 13. The CDR3 is made up of 17 amino acids. Time point given: sample taken at primary tumor resection. Untreated early-stage non-small cell lung cancer patients, fewer than 85 in total, were the donors. Whole RNA obtained from tumor, nontumor lung or frozen PBMC underwent sequencing without sorting. TCRdb reprocessed the 5' RACE reads with MiXCR, giving one entry per CDR3 protein. The sample records about 11,000 distinct CDR3 sequences, less than 5.5% being singletons.

The sequences come from lung tumor tissue, collected at surgery. This chain uses TRBV27 with TRBJ1-2; 7 nucleotides line up with TRBD1. This TCR was recovered from a male donor with early-stage non-small cell lung cancer. The CDR3 nucleotides read TGTGCCAGCAGTTTTTCTTATCGGACAGGAGAATACTATGGCTACACCTTC. As protein: CASSFSYRTGEYYGYTF.